Listed here are 9 T cell receptor beta chains from one sample, sequenced in a study of blood T cell repertoires in COVID-19. The data were produced by immunoSEQ multiplex PCR, yet TCRdb's version contains in-frame clones alone and is incomplete. In the table there are 300,000 to 400,000 clones, around 87% of which are singletons. The sample consisted of peripheral blood. The source is a man aged 45-65 years with active or convalescent COVID-19.

V is TRBV18 and J is TRBJ1-1; 8 positions agree with TRBD1. Germline assignment: CDR1 KGHSH and CDR2 LQKENI. The CDR3 is 15 residues long. J gave up 6 bases and V 3 bases, and 9 bases lay outside the gene matches. CDR3 region: CASSPTTIQGAEAFF. The CDR3 bases are TGTGCCAGCTCACCGACGACAATACAGGGGGCTGAAGCTTTCTTT. The full variable domain, its missing parts supplied by reference TRBV18 and TRBJ1-1, is NAGVMQNPRHLVRRRGQEARLRCSPMKGHSHVYWYRQLPEEGLKFMVYLQKENIIDESGMPKERFSAEFPKEGPSILRIQQVVRGDSAAYFCASSPTTIQGAEAFFGQGTRLTVV.

The J gene is TRBJ2-7, the V gene TRBV6-1; no reliable D call. There are 14 residues in the CDR3. The V end lost 3 bases, the J end lost 0 bases, and 9 bases lay between the germline ends. CDR1 and CDR2 from the germline V gene are MNHNS and SASEGT. The CDR3: CASSDSLYSYEQYF. The CDR3 coding sequence is TGTGCCAGCAGTGATAGTTTATACTCCTACGAGCAGTACTTC.

CDR3 residues: CASSRQGSYNEQFF. In nucleotides, the CDR3 is TGTGCCAGCAGTAGACAGGGCTCCTACAATGAGCAGTTCTTC. This chain links TRBV2 with TRBJ2-1; 7 positions match TRBD1. The CDR3 contains 14 residues. Germline V CDR1 and CDR2: SNHLY, FYNNEI. V shed 5 bases, J shed 0 bases, and the junction held 1 base outside the gene matches.

The chain has TRBV6-6 and TRBJ1-1; no definite D call. The CDR3 totals 14 residues. Trimming left V 2 bases short and J 5 bases short, with 12 bases between. Looked up from germline, CDR1 is MNHNY and CDR2 is SVGAGI (reference sequence). Here the CDR3 reads CASSYGWGVTEAFF. Written as DNA, the CDR3 is TGTGCCAGCAGTTACGGGTGGGGAGTTACTGAAGCTTTCTTT.

In DNA, the CDR3 is TGTGCCAGCAGTAACAGCGGGAGTTCCTACAATGAGCAGTTCTTC. This sequence encodes CASSNSGSSYNEQFF. The V gene is TRBV28, the J gene TRBJ2-1, with 8 bases matching TRBD2. CDR1 and CDR2 (germline): MDHEN, SYDVKM. The CDR3 contains 15 residues. With 5 bases clipped from V and 1 base from J, the junction kept 4 bases outside the gene matches.

The V gene is TRBV7-2, the J gene TRBJ2-1; 11 bases align to TRBD1. This CDR3 spans 17 amino acids. Looked up from germline, CDR1 is SGHTA and CDR2 is FQGNSA. After removal of 7 bases from V and 2 bases from J, the junction contained 10 bases not matched to a gene. CDR3 sequence reads: CASTHTKGQGAYNEQFF. The DNA of the CDR3 is TGTGCCAGCACCCACACCAAGGGACAGGGGGCCTACAATGAGCAGTTCTTC.

This chain joins TRBV5-1 and TRBJ1-1; D is uncertain. The germline V and J ends were trimmed by 3 bases and 4 bases, with 10 bases remaining between them. The CDR3 is 13 amino acids. Per the germline V gene, CDR1 is SGHRS and CDR2 is YFSETQ. DNA of the CDR3: TGCGCCAGCAGCTCCTCGACGGGCACTGAAGCTTTCTTT. It encodes CASSSSTGTEAFF.

The chain joins TRBV6-5 to TRBJ1-1; TRBD1 aligns across 7 bases. With 0 bases clipped from V and 1 base from J, the junction kept 2 bases outside the gene matches. CDR3 length equals 15 residues. The germline V gene encodes CDR1 MNHEY and CDR2 SVGAGI. In DNA, the CDR3 is TGTGCCAGCAGTTACTCAAGGGACAGGAACACTGAAGCTTTCTTT. It encodes CASSYSRDRNTEAFF.

This clone has only one observation. This chain connects TRBV28 to TRBJ2-2; D might be TRBD1 (6 bases). There are 17 residues in the CDR3. The V and J ends lost 3 bases and 5 bases respectively, with 19 bases between them. Per the germline V gene, CDR1 is MDHEN and CDR2 is SYDVKM. This CDR3 reads CASSLPSNRVSTGELFF. For the CDR3, the DNA is TGTGCCAGCAGTTTGCCCTCCAACAGGGTATCTACCGGGGAGCTGTTTTTT.